The 17 T cell receptor beta chains in this list originate from one sample, sequenced in a study of cytomegalovirus exposure and HLA in healthy donors. PCR used 60 Vbeta primers and 13 Jbeta primers. Generated by immunoSEQ multiplex PCR, the TCRdb table keeps only in-frame clones and is missing some. The sample consists of 95,000 to 130,000 clones, around 10% of them appearing once. Sequencing was done on a sample of PBMCs. Every receptor here comes from a man aged 25 to 40 in good health and CMV-seronegative.

This clone was counted between two and nine times. The chain uses TRBV11-2 and TRBJ2-1; 9 bases agree with TRBD2. The V and J ends lost 4 bases and 7 bases, in that order; junction bases with no gene match: 8. The CDR3 consists of 15 residues. Germline loops: CDR1 SGHAT, CDR2 FQNNGV. CDR3: CASSSRLAASNEQFF. The CDR3 bases are TGTGCCAGCAGCTCCCGACTAGCGGCCTCGAATGAGCAGTTCTTC.

The chain joins TRBV11-2 to TRBJ2-7, with D tentatively TRBD1 (7 bases). From germline, CDR1 is SGHAT and CDR2 FQNNGV. Trimming removed 5 bases from V and 5 bases from J, with 10 bases in between. The CDR3 spans 12 residues. In nucleotides, the CDR3 is TGTGCCAGCAGCCAGGGGGGTAACGAGCAGTACTTC. The encoded protein is CASSQGGNEQYF. Full variable domain (missing parts from reference TRBV11-2 and TRBJ2-7): EAGVAQSPRYKIIEKRQSVAFWCNPISGHATLYWYQQILGQGPKLLIQFQNNGVVDDSQLPKDRFSAERLKGVDSTLKIQPAKLEDSAVYLCASSQGGNEQYFGPGTRLTVT.

Only a few counts were recorded for this clone. V and J are TRBV6-1 and TRBJ2-7; 9 bases match TRBD1. Germline V gene lookup returns CDR1 MNHNS and CDR2 SASEGT. The CDR3 runs 14 residues. With V trimmed by 7 bases and J by 4 bases, 8 bases remained unmatched. CDR3 protein: CASTHGQGRYEQYF. The DNA for the CDR3 is TGTGCCAGCACCCACGGACAGGGGCGGTACGAGCAGTACTTC.

This chain connects TRBV10-1 to TRBJ2-3; TRBD1 is a possible D gene (6 bases). V was shortened by 3 bases and J by 5 bases, with 12 bases between the two germline ends. CDR1 is WNHNN and CDR2 is SYGVQD in the germline V gene (reference sequence). This CDR3 comprises 14 residues. CDR3 protein: CASSDGGQRDTQYF. The CDR3 nucleotides are TGCGCCAGCAGTGATGGGGGCCAGAGAGATACGCAGTATTTT.

This clone appeared a few times. This chain links TRBV4-3 with TRBJ2-4; no definite D call. CDR1 LGHNA and CDR2 YSLEER come from the germline V gene. V lost 0 bases and J lost 1, with 7 bases in between. CDR3 size: 15 residues. The CDR3 nucleotides are TGCGCCAGCAGCCAAGATTTGGGCGCCAAAAACATTCAGTACTTC. This codes for CASSQDLGAKNIQYF.

This clone was recorded a few times. The chain joins TRBV27 to TRBJ1-6, with no clear D. Germline loops: CDR1 MNHEY, CDR2 SMNVEV (reference sequence). V was clipped by 6 bases and J by 6 bases, with 9 bases between them. The CDR3 is made up of 13 amino acids. This CDR3 is CASSPVSNSPLHF. In DNA form, the CDR3 reads TGTGCCAGCAGCCCGGTTAGTAATTCACCCCTCCACTTT.

This clone was counted only a few times. The chain uses TRBV6-5 and TRBJ1-3, with TRBD1 as a possible D gene (5 bases). V lost 6 bases and J lost 4, with 7 bases in between. The germline CDR1 and CDR2 sequences are MNHEY and SVGAGI. The CDR3 length is 12 residues. The DNA of the CDR3 is TGTGCCAGCAGGACAGAAGGAAACACCATATATTTT. Translation: CASRTEGNTIYF.

The V call is TRBV19, the J call TRBJ2-2; TRBD1 is a possible D gene (6 bases). Germline assignment: CDR1 LNHDA and CDR2 SQIVND (reference sequence). V lost 6 bases and J 5 bases, leaving 10 bases between the germline ends. This CDR3 comprises 13 residues. DNA of the CDR3: TGTGCCAGTAGCCCCACAGGGACCGGGGAGCTGTTTTTT. As protein: CASSPTGTGELFF. The full variable domain, completed using reference TRBV19 and TRBJ2-2, is DGGITQSPKYLFRKEGQNVTLSCEQNLNHDAMYWYRQDPGQGLRLIYYSQIVNDFQKGDIAEGYSVSREKKESFPLTVTSAQKNPTAFYLCASSPTGTGELFFGEGSRLTVL.

CDR3 in amino acids: CASNRDRGTGELFF. In DNA form, the CDR3 reads TGTGCCAGCAACCGGGACAGGGGTACCGGGGAGCTGTTTTTT. The chain is built from TRBV16 and TRBJ2-2; 10 nucleotides align to TRBD1. Germline assignment: CDR1 KGHSY and CDR2 FQNENV. V shed 7 bases and J 5 bases; nucleotides not matched to a gene: 4. CDR3 size: 14 residues.

This clone was detected a few times. This sample also contains other DNA sequences that code for the same CDR3. CDR3 bases: TGCAGCGTTGGACAGGGGGGCTATGGCTACACCTTC. This gives the protein CSVGQGGYGYTF. The chain has TRBV29-1 and TRBJ1-2, with 9 bases identical to TRBD1. The CDR3 is made up of 12 amino acids. Germline values: CDR1 SQVTM, CDR2 ANQGSEA. V dropped 4 bases and J dropped 4; count of bases not matched to a gene: 1.

This clone was recorded a few times. The gene calls are TRBV10-2 and TRBJ1-1; the D gene is possibly TRBD1 (6 bases). Germline V CDR1 and CDR2: WSHSY, SAAADI. V was shortened by 8 bases and J by 0 bases, with 16 bases between the two germline ends. The CDR3 length is 15 residues. The CDR3 protein is CASGSGGVVNTEAFF. In DNA form, the CDR3 reads TGCGCCAGCGGGTCGGGGGGCGTCGTGAACACTGAAGCTTTCTTT.

This chain uses TRBV5-1 with TRBJ1-4; D perhaps matches TRBD1 (6 bases). The V gene lost 0 bases and the J gene lost 7 bases, with 13 bases spanning the gap. CDR1 and CDR2 (germline): SGHRS, YFSETQ. The CDR3 loop spans 15 amino acids. The CDR3 loop is CASSLGPGVLEKLFF. The DNA for the CDR3 is TGCGCCAGCAGCTTGGGACCAGGGGTACTTGAAAAACTGTTTTTT.

The chain has TRBV6-5 and TRBJ1-3, with 7 nucleotides matching TRBD1. Germline-derived CDR1 and CDR2 are MNHEY and SVGAGI. This CDR3 is 15 amino acids long. V was pared by 6 bases and J by 2 bases, with 7 bases of the junction left unmatched. The DNA of the CDR3 is TGTGCCAGCAGACCTCCGGGACAGCCTGGAAACACCATATATTTT. This codes for CASRPPGQPGNTIYF.

The chain employs TRBV5-4 and TRBJ1-2; 8 nucleotides align to TRBD1. The CDR3 totals 12 residues. Looked up from germline, CDR1 is SGHNT and CDR2 is YYREEE (reference sequence). CDR3 protein: CAADRGGYGYTF. In DNA form, the CDR3 reads TGTGCAGCCGACAGGGGAGGGTATGGCTACACCTTC.

This chain's CDR3 is CASSERGEREIQLFF. The DNA of the CDR3 is TGTGCCAGCAGTGAACGGGGTGAAAGGGAAATCCAACTGTTTTTT. The J gene is TRBJ1-4, the V gene TRBV6-1; no reliable D call. Germline V lookup: CDR1 MNHNS, CDR2 SASEGT. The length of the CDR3 is 15 residues. The ends were cut back, 2 bases at V and 12 bases at J, with 19 bases in the middle.

The sample holds a few counts of this clone. V is TRBV7-9 and J is TRBJ1-6; D is uncertain. The CDR3 loop spans 17 amino acids. Germline loops: CDR1 SEHNR, CDR2 FQNEAQ (reference sequence). V was pared by 3 bases and J by 3 bases, with 15 bases between. CDR3 nucleotide sequence: TGTGCCAGCAGCTTTGCGGTGGAGCCCGGCTATAATTCACCCCTCCACTTT. Residues: CASSFAVEPGYNSPLHF.

This clone showed up just a few times. This sequence joins TRBV28 and TRBJ2-5; TRBD2 matches at 7 bases. With V trimmed by 6 bases and J by 6 bases, 13 bases remained unmatched. The germline V gene has CDR1 MDHEN and CDR2 SYDVKM. CDR3 size: 15 residues. The CDR3 nucleotides are TGTGCCAGCAGAAATAGGGGCGGGAGTGTGAAGACCCAGTACTTC. Amino acid sequence: CASRNRGGSVKTQYF.